Here is one T cell receptor (beta chain) with its context. As defined, naive CD8 cells were CD45RO-negative and positively selected for CCR7, with terminally differentiated effector memory CD45RA+ cells excluded. The donor cohort consisted entirely of Caucasian adults residing in Nashville, Tennessee. This specimen comes from a study of shared clonotypes between healthy human individuals. Across the study: The donor pool was made up of a couple of women and a few men aged 18 to 49. Each donor had three CD4 naive, three CD4 memory, two CD8 naive and one CD8 memory plate.

The CDR3 is made up of 13 amino acids. Per germline, CDR1 SGHDT and CDR2 YYEEEE. Trimming removed 1 base from V and 11 bases from J; junction bases left unmatched: 5. A deep-level run was used for the assay. Generated by immunoSEQ multiplex PCR, the TCRdb table keeps only in-frame clones and is missing some. Of approximately 2,000,000 clones in the sample, 93% were seen once. This chain joins TRBV5-6 and TRBJ1-1; 10 bases map to TRBD1. Sequencing was done on a sample of naive CD8+ T cells from PBMCs. This clonotype originated in a man aged 18 to 30 in good health. Some clones in this sample may be carry-over from other donors' samples. CDR3 amino acids: CASSLIRDRGAFF. In DNA, the CDR3 is TGTGCCAGCAGCTTGATCCGGGACAGGGGCGCTTTCTTT.